The clone carrying this T cell receptor beta chain was counted at least ten times. No antigen is known for it. The data are from a study of read filtering for tumor transcriptome and immune sequencing. This CDR3 is 13 amino acids long. The V gene's germline CDR1 is LNHDA and CDR2 SQIVND (reference sequence). The ends were cut back, 0 bases at V and 0 bases at J, with 0 bases in the middle. Molecular barcoded adaptors covering alpha/delta and beta/gamma chains were used on approximately 440 ng RNA. TCRdb reprocessed the reads with MiXCR, giving one entry per CDR3 protein. The sample yields 85,000 to 100,000 distinct CDR3 sequences, roughly 21% seen once. General study results and limits: Correlation between methods rose after single-read clonotypes were removed.

The chain joins TRBV19 to TRBJ2-1, with D unresolved. The clonotype was recovered from a donor over 35 with multiple myeloma. The sample was a population of CD138-negative cells sorted from bone marrow. CDR3 loop: CASSIDSYNEQFF. In DNA form, the CDR3 reads TGTGCCAGTAGTATAGACTCCTACAATGAGCAGTTCTTC.